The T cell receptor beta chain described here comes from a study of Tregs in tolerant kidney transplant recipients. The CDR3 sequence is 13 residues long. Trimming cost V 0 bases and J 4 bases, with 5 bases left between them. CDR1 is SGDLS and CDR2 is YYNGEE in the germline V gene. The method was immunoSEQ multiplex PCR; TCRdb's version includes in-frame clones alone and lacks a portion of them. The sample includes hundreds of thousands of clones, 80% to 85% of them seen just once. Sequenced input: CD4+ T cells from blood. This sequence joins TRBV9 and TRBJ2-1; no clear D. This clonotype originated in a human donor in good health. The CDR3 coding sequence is TGTGCCAGCAGCGTAGCTACATACAATGAGCAGTTCTTC. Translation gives CASSVATYNEQFF.